The rows below give T cell receptor beta chains drawn from one sample of a study of Graves' ophthalmopathy and Graves' hyperthyroidism. TCRdb re-analysed the multiplex PCR reads in MiXCR, keeping a single row per CDR3 protein. The sample includes over a million distinct CDR3 sequences, around a third of them seen just once. Material for sequencing was peripheral blood or thyroid tissue (not recorded which). The origin of the receptors is an adult man with Graves' hyperthyroidism. CDR3s leave out the opening cysteine and the closing phenylalanine or tryptophan. Clone sizes are given selectively: once, few, many, or a class where the clone is expanded.

TRBV18 | many | ASSPFETQY
TRBV3-1 | . | ASSRVLNSGELF
TRBV12-3/TRBV12-4 | many | ASSSRGQPQH
TRBV7-9 | . | ASSPSNHDEQY
TRBV7-6 | few | ASSWTSGVEETQY
TRBV7-6 | . | ASSFGHIYEQY
TRBV5-1 | . | ASSLYSTFYGYT
TRBV19 | many | ASSIVELAGTNTEAF
TRBV11-2 | many | ASSGPGGYT
TRBV5-1 | few | ASSLGNTLGNTEAF
TRBV13 | many | ASSARQHTEAF
TRBV20-1 | . | SASDRGQPQH
TRBV20-1 | . | SASNGASQPQH
TRBV10-3 | . | ASSYSWGRGEQY
TRBV12-3/TRBV12-4 | few | ASNNYYGYT
TRBV12-3/TRBV12-4 | . | ASSLKQGSGYT
TRBV7-9 | . | ASSLGPTPTEAF
TRBV2 | few | ASIREHGGELF
TRBV10-3 | . | AISESKHVRETQY
TRBV30 | many | AWGHGQPQH
TRBV29-1 | many | SVKSSGLSYEQY
TRBV15 | many | ATSLQTGGYEQY
TRBV7-2 | . | ASSLVLGQKQETQY
TRBV12-3/TRBV12-4 | . | ASSSVFGPRGGTYEQY
TRBV4-3 | many | ASSQLEFSGNSPLH
TRBV7-9 | few | ASSSRAGFQSSYEQY
TRBV12-3/TRBV12-4 | many | ASSLSGPEQY
TRBV20-1 | . | SARDLVGQGNYEQY
TRBV15 | many | ATSSDRGSGNTIY
TRBV20-1 | . | SATYTGQAYEQY
TRBV9 | . | ASSVDGTSDYEQY
TRBV15 | . | ATSRDRDAIQETQY
TRBV29-1 | many | SVSTRRINYGYT
TRBV29-1 | . | SSGARSSGNTIY
TRBV19 | . | ASSGRARDTQY
TRBV19 | many | ASSFSDGGAEQY
TRBV4-3 | . | ASSQDTGNEQY
TRBV7-2 | . | ASSQIGAIAGDPRDEQY
TRBV7-9 | . | ASSAGGESYEQY
TRBV11-2 | . | ASSLDAGGEYSPLH
TRBV28 | few | ASFDSGQETQY
TRBV2 | many | ASLLTSSGTGELF
TRBV7-7 | many | ASSVSGLAGEQY
TRBV12-3/TRBV12-4 | few | ASSPGAKETQY
TRBV9 | . | ASSTGGLSYEQY
TRBV19 | many | ASSAWSETGELF
TRBV6-5 | . | ASSSHKQGPLPYEQY
TRBV11-2 | . | ASSDLGKIHEQY
TRBV2 | . | ASRQQGGDQPQQY